This T cell receptor beta chain was identified in a study of T-cell memory formation after mild COVID-19. Overall study: TCR clusters mostly belonged to single donors.

Study-level results: Some responding clones appeared in pre-infection memory, suggesting cross-reactive memory joined. Clonal second-wave expansions that peaked on day 37 had unconfirmed SARS-CoV-2 specificity. CD4+ bias marked clones expanding day 15 to 37, unlike balanced contracting clones.

One entry per CDR3 protein, called by TCRdb with MiXCR from the 5' RACE reads. The sample consists of 250,000 to 300,000 distinct CDR3 sequences, roughly 17% of them appearing once. The trim removed 6 bases at V and 1 base at J, leaving 9 bases unmatched. The CDR3 is 16 residues long. This clonotype was seen only a few times. The antigen is unknown. This clonotype was obtained from a man between 18 and 35 years old who had mild COVID-19 (a few samples of this study predate the infection). Cell type and time point are not known. The chain uses TRBV12-3 or TRBV12-4 and TRBJ2-4, with 7 bases identical to TRBD1. Specimen: PBMCs or a T cell subset sorted from them (not recorded which). This CDR3 is CASSLWTGGAKNIQYF. CDR3 DNA: TGTGCCAGCAGCCTTTGGACAGGCGGCGCCAAAAACATTCAGTACTTC.